This T cell receptor beta chain comes out of a study of blood T cells in healthy people across ages. V was shortened by 0 bases and J by 3 bases, with 12 bases between the two germline ends. The CDR3 has 14 amino acids. Germline V CDR1 and CDR2: DFQATT, SNEGSKA (reference sequence). The authors ran a second PCR of roughly 7 to 11 cycles using a sample-barcoded 5' primer and a J-beta primer mix. TCRdb redid the calling of the 5' RACE reads with MiXCR, one entry per CDR3 protein. Among about 1.1 million distinct CDR3 sequences listed, 35% to 45% were seen once. Donors were systemically healthy Caucasian individuals from Russia aged about 6 to 90 years. Each sample gave at least 7 million isolated PBMCs.

The V gene is TRBV20-1, the J gene TRBJ2-7; weak D call: TRBD1 (6 bases). The sample taken for sequencing was blood. The receptor was isolated from a man younger than 35 in good health. CDR3 protein: CSARDPRQDYEQYF. Written as DNA, the CDR3 is TGCAGTGCTAGAGATCCGAGACAGGACTACGAGCAGTACTTC.